A single sample is the source of the 23 T cell receptor beta chains below, sequenced in a study of early T cells in non-severe SARS-CoV-2 infection. TCRdb re-called the 5' RACE reads through MiXCR, storing one row per CDR3 protein. The sample lists fewer than 35,000 distinct CDR3 sequences, 8% to 9.5% occurring once. The material sequenced was whole blood. Receptors originate from an adult who was a healthcare worker with PCR-confirmed SARS-CoV-2 infection or an uninfected control (not recorded which).

The V gene is TRBV10-3, the J gene TRBJ2-7; 13 bases align to TRBD2. Germline lookup yields CDR1 ENHRY and CDR2 SYGVKD. The CDR3 has 16 amino acids. Germline trimming cut 6 bases from V and 3 bases from J; bases unmatched to any gene: 8. The CDR3 DNA reads as TGTGCCATCAGGGCCGGGACTAGCGGGAAGAGCTACGAGCAGTACTTC. Protein sequence: CAIRAGTSGKSYEQYF.

This clonotype has a count of ten or more. The chain is built from TRBV7-8 and TRBJ2-7; the D gene is possibly TRBD2 (5 bases). The germline V and J ends were trimmed by 2 bases and 6 bases, with 11 bases remaining between them. The CDR3 runs to 13 residues. Germline values: CDR1 SGHVS, CDR2 FQNEAQ. The CDR3 loop reads CASSLHQRGEQYF. The CDR3 DNA sequence: TGTGCCAGCAGCTTACACCAACGGGGCGAGCAGTACTTC.

A remark on this clonotype: This may arise from a read error, as a much more abundant clone is one base away. The chain joins TRBV24-1 to TRBJ2-2; the D gene could be TRBD1 or TRBD2 (5 bases each). The V gene's germline CDR1 is KGHDR and CDR2 SFDVKD. There are 17 residues in the CDR3. This CDR3 reads CATSEPRAGWSTGEPFF. The DNA of the CDR3 is TGTGCCACCAGTGAGCCCCGCGCAGGGTGGAGCACCGGGGAGCCGTTTTTT.

This clonotype was detected ten times or more. The rearrangement joins TRBV12-3 or TRBV12-4 to TRBJ1-1; 8 bases align to TRBD1. The CDR3 totals 14 residues. V lost 6 bases, J lost 5 bases, and 8 bases stayed unmatched. CDR3 in DNA: TGTGCCAGCAGCCAGACAGGGGTCAGAACTGAAGCTTTCTTT. Its translation: CASSQTGVRTEAFF.

The chain has TRBV7-8 and TRBJ1-6, with 7 bases lining up with TRBD1. There are 16 residues in the CDR3. CDR1 SGHVS and CDR2 FQNEAQ come from the germline V gene. The V segment lost 2 bases and the J segment 10 bases; nucleotides outside the gene matches: 11. Here the CDR3 DNA reads TGTGCCAGCAGCTTAACGCGGCCAGGGGGTTACTCACCCCTCCACTTT. This gives the protein CASSLTRPGGYSPLHF.

This rearrangement joins TRBV5-1 to TRBJ2-2, with D tentatively TRBD2 (5 bases). Trimming stripped 0 bases from V and 6 bases from J, with 6 bases between. The CDR3 is made up of 13 amino acids. Germline CDR1 reads SGHRS; CDR2 reads YFSETQ. The CDR3 DNA is TGCGCCAGCAGCTTGGGAGGGCCCGGGGAGCTGTTTTTT. This translates into CASSLGGPGELFF.

This clonotype was found many times. The V gene is TRBV6-6, the J gene TRBJ1-3; no firm D call. The germline CDR1 and CDR2 sequences are MNHNY and SVGAGI (reference sequence). V shed 8 bases and J shed 7 bases, with 9 bases lying between them. The CDR3 totals 11 residues. Written as DNA, the CDR3 is TGTGCCAGCGGACTAGGGAACACCATATATTTT. This encodes CASGLGNTIYF.

The chain joins TRBV9 to TRBJ2-3; D is uncertain. The ends were cut back, 6 bases at V and 1 base at J, with 15 bases in the middle. The CDR3 spans 15 residues. Germline V gene data show CDR1 as SGDLS and CDR2 as YYNGEE. CDR3 in DNA: TGTGCCAGCACGAAAGGCGGTTTTGGCACAGATACGCAGTATTTT. It translates to CASTKGGFGTDTQYF.

Many counts were recorded for this clonotype. The V call is TRBV7-2, the J call TRBJ1-2, with 12 bases lining up with TRBD1. Trimming cost V 0 bases and J 6 bases; bases outside gene matches: 5. The germline gives CDR1 SGHTA, CDR2 FQGNSA. This CDR3 contains 16 residues. The CDR3, as DNA: TGTGCCAGCAGCTTAGCGGGACAGGGGGCTAGGCATGGCTACACCTTC. Its translation: CASSLAGQGARHGYTF. The whole variable domain, remainder taken from reference TRBV7-2 and TRBJ1-2, is GAGVSQSPSNKVTEKGKDVELRCDPISGHTALYWYRQSLGQGLEFLIYFQGNSAPDKSGLPSDRFSAERTGGSVSTLTIQRTQQEDSAVYLCASSLAGQGARHGYTFGSGTRLTVV.

There are many counts of this clonotype. The V and J genes are TRBV5-6 and TRBJ1-1; D gene ambiguous. Trimming pared 2 bases from V and 2 bases from J, leaving 10 bases between. This CDR3 region has 14 residues. Germline CDR1 and CDR2: SGHDT and YYEEEE. This CDR3 is CASSFRQVNTEAFF. CDR3 in DNA: TGTGCCAGCAGCTTCAGGCAGGTTAACACTGAAGCTTTCTTT. Drawing the rest from reference TRBV5-6 and TRBJ1-1, the complete variable domain is DAGVTQSPTHLIKTRGQQVTLRCSPKSGHDTVSWYQQALGQGPQFIFQYYEEEERQRGNFPDRFSGHQFPNYSSELNVNALLLGDSALYLCASSFRQVNTEAFFGQGTRLTVV.

This clonotype was counted many times. This rearrangement joins TRBV7-2 to TRBJ2-3; 8 bases agree with TRBD2. The germline gives CDR1 SGHTA, CDR2 FQGNSA. With 5 bases clipped from V and 1 base from J, the junction kept 8 bases outside the gene matches. There are 16 residues in the CDR3. The CDR3 loop reads CASSVGTSGGTDTQYF. In nucleotides, the CDR3 is TGTGCCAGCAGCGTCGGAACTAGCGGAGGCACAGATACGCAGTATTTT.

This clonotype was recorded many times. CDR3 in amino acids: CASLMRDTGELFF. The CDR3 DNA is TGCGCCAGTCTCATGCGTGACACCGGGGAGCTGTTTTTT. The chain recombines TRBV5-1 with TRBJ2-2, with D hard to call. The germline gives CDR1 SGHRS, CDR2 YFSETQ. Between the trimmed V and J ends, which lost 8 bases and 3 bases, there was a span of 11 bases. The CDR3 contains 13 residues.

The rearrangement joins TRBV6-1 to TRBJ2-2; D uncertain. This CDR3 is built from 18 residues. Germline CDR1 is MNHNS and CDR2 is SASEGT. V lost 0 bases to trimming and J lost 3 bases, with 17 bases between them. The CDR3 bases are TGTGCCAGCAGTGAAGCGCTTATGTGGCCTTTAGACACCGGGGAGCTGTTTTTT. Translation: CASSEALMWPLDTGELFF.

This clonotype was counted many times. The V call is TRBV5-1, the J call TRBJ2-7; no definite D call. The CDR3 length is 14 residues. CDR1 is SGHRS and CDR2 is YFSETQ in the germline V gene. V dropped 4 bases and J dropped 0 bases, with 11 bases sitting between them. The CDR3 DNA is TGCGCCAGCAGCCCGACGGATTACTCCTACGAGCAGTACTTC. This gives the protein CASSPTDYSYEQYF. The full variable domain, in which reference TRBV5-1 and TRBJ2-7 provide the parts outside the CDR3, is KAGVTQTPRYLIKTRGQQVTLSCSPISGHRSVSWYQQTPGQGLQFLFEYFSETQRNKGNFPGRFSGRQFSNSRSEMNVSTLELGDSALYLCASSPTDYSYEQYFGPGTRLTVT.

The rearrangement uses TRBV19 and TRBJ2-2; either TRBD1 or TRBD2 may fit D (5 bases each). Germline V gene sequence: CDR1 LNHDA, CDR2 SQIVND (reference sequence). V was trimmed by 8 bases and J by 2 bases, leaving 12 bases between them. This CDR3 has 14 residues. The CDR3 sequence: CASPGTVNTGELFF. The CDR3 bases are TGTGCCAGTCCTGGGACGGTTAACACCGGGGAGCTGTTTTTT.

This clonotype was detected many times. The V and J genes are TRBV2 and TRBJ1-2; no clear D. The CDR3 contains 13 residues. Germline CDR1 is SNHLY and CDR2 is FYNNEI. V shed 10 bases and J shed 1 base, with 13 bases lying between them. This CDR3 reads CAITAGFNYGYTF. The CDR3 DNA follows: TGTGCCATCACGGCGGGGTTTAACTATGGCTACACCTTC.

In its sample, this clonotype was seen many times. The V call is TRBV10-3, the J call TRBJ1-5; a possible D gene is TRBD1 (5 bases). V was pared by 7 bases and J by 2 bases, with 12 bases between. CDR1 ENHRY and CDR2 SYGVKD come from the germline V gene. CDR3 length: 14 amino acids. This CDR3 reads CAITPGGGNQPQHF. The CDR3 coding sequence is TGTGCCATCACCCCGGGGGGTGGCAATCAGCCCCAGCATTTT.

This clonotype was recorded many times. The chain combines TRBV9 with TRBJ1-6; D is possibly TRBD1 (5 bases). Trimming took off 1 base at V and 10 bases at J, with 12 bases between the two ends. Germline CDR1 is SGDLS and CDR2 is YYNGEE. This CDR3 is 14 amino acids long. In DNA, the CDR3 is TGTGCCAGCAGCGTACGGCAGGGTGGCTCACCCCTCCACTTT. Protein sequence: CASSVRQGGSPLHF.

This clonotype was recorded many times. The V gene is TRBV7-2, the J gene TRBJ2-1, with TRBD2 as a possible D gene (6 bases). V was trimmed by 4 bases and J by 4 bases, leaving 17 bases between them. Germline CDR1 SGHTA, CDR2 FQGNSA. The length of the CDR3 is 16 residues. For the CDR3, the DNA is TGTGCCAGCAGCTCCAGTCGGGCGGGGCCTTACAATGAGCAGTTCTTC. This translates into CASSSSRAGPYNEQFF.

Concerning this clonotype itself: One junction end disagrees with the germline gene, perhaps due to a read error. The gene calls are TRBV12-3 or TRBV12-4 and TRBJ1-5; 9 bases align to TRBD1. There are 15 residues in the CDR3. CDR3 loop: CASRQTGGTYQPQLF. CDR3 sequence (DNA): TGTGCCAGCAGACAGACAGGGGGGACCTATCAGCCTCAGCTTTTT.

This clonotype came up many times. The CDR3 DNA is TGTGCCAGCAGTTCGGCTAGCGGGGCCGGAACGAACACCGGGGAGCTGTTTTTT. Translated: CASSSASGAGTNTGELFF. The chain combines TRBV2 with TRBJ2-2; the match to TRBD2 covers 9 bases. The V gene end was trimmed by 5 bases and the J gene end by 0 bases; junction bases not matched to a gene: 10. The germline V gene encodes CDR1 SNHLY and CDR2 FYNNEI. This CDR3 has 18 amino acids.

In its sample, this clonotype was seen many times. The V gene is TRBV3-1, the J gene TRBJ1-6; 7 bases line up with TRBD1. Germline lookup yields CDR1 LGHDT and CDR2 YNNKEL (reference sequence). The CDR3 length is 14 residues. V dropped 6 bases and J dropped 5; count of bases not matched to a gene: 4. The CDR3: CASRGDRDNSPLHF. The CDR3 bases are TGTGCCAGCAGGGGAGACAGGGATAATTCACCCCTCCACTTT.

This clonotype appeared many times. This sequence joins TRBV11-2 and TRBJ2-1; maybe TRBD1 (5 bases). The CDR3 has 12 residues. With 2 bases removed from V and 7 bases from J, the gap between germline ends came to 6 bases. Germline loops: CDR1 SGHAT, CDR2 FQNNGV. CDR3 sequence reads: CASSLRQNEQFF. The DNA of the CDR3 is TGTGCCAGCAGCTTACGACAGAATGAGCAGTTCTTC.